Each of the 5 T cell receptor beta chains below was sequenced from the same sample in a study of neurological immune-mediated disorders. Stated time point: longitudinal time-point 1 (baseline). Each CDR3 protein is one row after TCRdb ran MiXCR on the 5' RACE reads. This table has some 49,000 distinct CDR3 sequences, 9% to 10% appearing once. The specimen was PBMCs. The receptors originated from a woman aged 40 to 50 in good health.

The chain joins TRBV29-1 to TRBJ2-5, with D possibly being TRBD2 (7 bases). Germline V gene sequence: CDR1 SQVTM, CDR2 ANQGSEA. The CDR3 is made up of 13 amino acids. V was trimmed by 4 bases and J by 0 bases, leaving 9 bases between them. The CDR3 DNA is TGCAGCGTTGGGGGGGGCAACCAAGAGACCCAGTACTTC. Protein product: CSVGGGNQETQYF.

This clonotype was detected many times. As DNA, the CDR3 is TGCAGTGCTAGACCCACGGGTGGGGGGCTAGCAGGTACCGGGGAGCTGTTTTTT. This encodes CSARPTGGGLAGTGELFF. The rearrangement joins TRBV20-1 to TRBJ2-2, with D perhaps given as TRBD1 or TRBD2 (6 bases each). There are 18 residues in the CDR3. Trimming removed 2 bases from V and 5 bases from J, with 24 bases in between. Germline V gene sequence: CDR1 DFQATT, CDR2 SNEGSKA (reference sequence).

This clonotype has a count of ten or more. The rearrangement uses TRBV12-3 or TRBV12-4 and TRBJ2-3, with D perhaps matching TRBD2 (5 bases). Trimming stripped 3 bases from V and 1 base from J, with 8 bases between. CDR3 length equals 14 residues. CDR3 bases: TGTGCCAGCAGTTTTGCGGGCGGCACAGATACGCAGTATTTT. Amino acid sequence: CASSFAGGTDTQYF.

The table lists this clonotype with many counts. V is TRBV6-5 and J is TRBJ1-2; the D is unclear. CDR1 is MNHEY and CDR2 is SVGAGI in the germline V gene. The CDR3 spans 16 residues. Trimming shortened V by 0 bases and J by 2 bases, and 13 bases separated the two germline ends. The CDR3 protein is CASSYSYFITNYGYTF. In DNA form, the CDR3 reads TGTGCCAGCAGTTACTCTTATTTTATCACAAACTATGGCTACACCTTC.

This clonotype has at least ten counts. CDR3 nucleotides: TGTGCCAGCAGGGCTTATGGTGGAACCGGGGAGCTGTTTTTT. It codes for CASRAYGGTGELFF. The chain uses TRBV9 and TRBJ2-2; D uncertain. CDR3 length equals 14 residues. V was trimmed by 5 bases and J by 5 bases, leaving 13 bases between them. CDR1 and CDR2 (germline): SGDLS, YYNGEE.